This T cell receptor beta chain was documented in a study of shared clonotypes between healthy human individuals. V lost 4 bases and J 2 bases, leaving 12 bases between the germline ends. Germline V gives CDR1 SGHDT, CDR2 YYEEEE. CDR3 length: 14 residues. Overall study findings and caveats: When naive CD4 clonotypes were compared across a handful of donors, around 5% were shared.

Sequencing was performed with immunoSEQ multiplex PCR; in TCRdb, only in-frame clones are kept and a portion is missing. The top ten hold over 1.5% of the sample, which has over 2,000,000 clones, about 94% seen once. As concerns this clone: Its target is not known.

Positively selected for CCR7, the CD45RO-negative cells used as naive CD8 cells excluded terminally differentiated effector memory CD45RA+ cells. The TCR was taken from a man aged 18-30 years in good health. Some clones in this sample may be carry-over from other donors' samples. This rearrangement joins TRBV5-6 to TRBJ1-2, with TRBD1 as a possible D gene (6 bases). The sample was naive CD8+ T cells from PBMCs. DNA for the CDR3: TGTGCCAGCAGCATTGGACAGTTCAACTATGGCTACACCTTC. Translating gives CASSIGQFNYGYTF.